Listed below are T cell receptor beta chains from one sample, sequenced in a study of STAT5B mutations in CD4+ large granular lymphocyte leukemia. This table comes from immunoSEQ multiplex PCR, and its TCRdb copy is limited to in-frame clones, with some not included. The table lists tens of thousands of clones, 70% to 90% of them singletons. Sequencing input: CD4+ T cells from blood buffy coats. The receptors were sampled from a human donor in good health. The CDR3 runs from the conserved cysteine through the conserved F or W. D genes are given only for firm matches. The size field is filled for only some rows; it gives once, few, many or a size class.

d_gene,abundance,v_gene,CDR3aa
NA,NA,TRBV28,CASSLSPTVRGSYEQYF
NA,NA,TRBV2,CASSESAGRSYNSPLHF
TRBD2,NA,TRBV27,CASSRLAGLSYEQYF
TRBD1,NA,TRBV7-2,CASQGQDYNEQFF
TRBD1,NA,TRBV9,CASSVSGTGNTEAFF
NA,few,TRBV7-9,CASSLQENYGYTF
NA,NA,TRBV5-5,CASSASLTEAFF
NA,NA,TRBV6-6,CASSPLGGINEKLFF
TRBD2,once,TRBV7-9,CASSGGGLAGVYEQYF
TRBD2,NA,TRBV19,CASRAGTSGSRNIQYF
NA,NA,TRBV7-2,CASSFARTTNEKLFF
NA,NA,TRBV5-1,CASSDLGEQYF
NA,NA,TRBV28,CASSVYNEQFF
NA,once,TRBV28,CASSLGTADRELFF
NA,NA,TRBV5-4,CASSLLQGGAGELFF
TRBD2,NA,TRBV5-4,CASSPGLAGVSYEQYF
TRBD1,NA,TRBV5-8,CASSFRDWDRQETQYF
NA,NA,TRBV6-1,CASSEISGSSTDTQYF